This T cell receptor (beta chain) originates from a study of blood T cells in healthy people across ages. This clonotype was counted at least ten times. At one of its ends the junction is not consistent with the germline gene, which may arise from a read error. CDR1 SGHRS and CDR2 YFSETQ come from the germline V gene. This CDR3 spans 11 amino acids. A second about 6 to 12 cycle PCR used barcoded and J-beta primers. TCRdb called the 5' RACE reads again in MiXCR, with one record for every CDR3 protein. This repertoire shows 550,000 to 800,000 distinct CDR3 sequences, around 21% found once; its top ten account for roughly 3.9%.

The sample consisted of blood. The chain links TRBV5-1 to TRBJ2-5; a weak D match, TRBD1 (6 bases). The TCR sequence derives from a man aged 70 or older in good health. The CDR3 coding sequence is TGCGCCAGCAGCTTCGACAGGACACCGCACTTC. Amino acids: CASSFDRTPHF.